This TCR beta chain comes out of a study of PD-1 blockade in classical Hodgkin lymphoma. General study findings and limits: By C4D1, diversity of CD4+ TCRs had risen significantly, whereas that of CD8+ TCRs had not. Complete responders' diversity at baseline resembled that of newly diagnosed patients. Excluded were patients who started nivolumab under 1 year after ASCT, a group that had lower diversity. Reports indicated that newly diagnosed patients had lower baseline TCR diversity than healthy donors did.

The germline V gene encodes CDR1 MDHEN and CDR2 SYDVKM. The CDR3 spans 15 residues. V shed 3 bases and J shed 8 bases, with 19 bases lying between them. This clone was picked up a small number of times. Its antigen is not identified. Sequencing was performed with immunoSEQ multiplex PCR; in TCRdb, only in-frame clones are kept and a portion is missing. The table shows some 25,000 clones, with approximately 72% occurring only once. All trial patients relapsed after autologous stem cell transplantation. Sequencing was performed on peripheral blood mononuclear cells (PBMCs), taken before the second cycle of nivolumab. The sequence came from a human donor with classical Hodgkin lymphoma. V is TRBV28 and J is TRBJ1-1; unclear D gene. The CDR3 reads CASSFIELGAPEAFF. The CDR3 DNA sequence: TGTGCCAGCAGTTTTATTGAGTTGGGAGCTCCCGAAGCTTTCTTT.